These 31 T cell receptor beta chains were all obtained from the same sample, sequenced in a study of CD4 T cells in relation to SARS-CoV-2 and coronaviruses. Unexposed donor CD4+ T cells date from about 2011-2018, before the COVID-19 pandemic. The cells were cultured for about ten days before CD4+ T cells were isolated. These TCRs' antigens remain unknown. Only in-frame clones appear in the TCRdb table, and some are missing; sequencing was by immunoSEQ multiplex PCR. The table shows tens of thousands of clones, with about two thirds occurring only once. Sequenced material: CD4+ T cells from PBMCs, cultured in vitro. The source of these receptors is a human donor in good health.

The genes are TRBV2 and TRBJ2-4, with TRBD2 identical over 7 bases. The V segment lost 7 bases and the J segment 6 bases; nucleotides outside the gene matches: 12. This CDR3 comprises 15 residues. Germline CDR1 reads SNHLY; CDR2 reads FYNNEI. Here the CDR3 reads CASNGAGEIGNIQYF. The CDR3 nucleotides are TGTGCCAGCAACGGGGCGGGGGAGATAGGAAACATTCAGTACTTC.

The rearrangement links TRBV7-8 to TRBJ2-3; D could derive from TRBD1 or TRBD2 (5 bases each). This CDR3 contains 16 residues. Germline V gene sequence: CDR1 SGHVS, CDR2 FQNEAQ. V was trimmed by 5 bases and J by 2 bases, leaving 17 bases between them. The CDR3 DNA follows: TGTGCCAGCAGCCGAGAACAGCCCGGGGCCACAGATACGCAGTATTTT. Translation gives CASSREQPGATDTQYF.

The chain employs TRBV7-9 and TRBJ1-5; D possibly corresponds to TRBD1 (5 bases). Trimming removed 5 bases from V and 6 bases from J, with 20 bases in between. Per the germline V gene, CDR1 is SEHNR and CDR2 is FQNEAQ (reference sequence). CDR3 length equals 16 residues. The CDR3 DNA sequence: TGTGCCAGCAGCAAGACCGGGACTTATAGTAGTCAGCCCCAGCATTTT. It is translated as CASSKTGTYSSQPQHF.

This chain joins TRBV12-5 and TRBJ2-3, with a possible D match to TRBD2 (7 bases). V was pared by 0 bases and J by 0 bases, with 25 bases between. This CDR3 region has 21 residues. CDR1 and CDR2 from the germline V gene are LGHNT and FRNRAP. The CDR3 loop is CASGLVPRGGIGGRSTDTQYF. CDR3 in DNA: TGTGCTAGTGGTTTGGTCCCAAGGGGGGGTATCGGGGGGCGAAGCACAGATACGCAGTATTTT.

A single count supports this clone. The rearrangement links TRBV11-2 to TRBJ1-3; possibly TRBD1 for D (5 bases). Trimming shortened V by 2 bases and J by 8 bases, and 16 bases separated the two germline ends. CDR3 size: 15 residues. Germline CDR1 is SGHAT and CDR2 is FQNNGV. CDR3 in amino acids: CASSLHGSVGDTIYF. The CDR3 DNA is TGTGCCAGCAGCTTACATGGCAGCGTGGGGGACACCATATATTTT.

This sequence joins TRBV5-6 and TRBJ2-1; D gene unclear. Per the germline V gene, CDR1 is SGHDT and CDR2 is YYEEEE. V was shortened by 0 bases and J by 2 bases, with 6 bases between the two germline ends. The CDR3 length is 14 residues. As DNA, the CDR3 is TGTGCCAGCAGCTTGGTAGGTGCCTACAATGAGCAGTTCTTC. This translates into CASSLVGAYNEQFF.

Here the CDR3 reads CASSQYRGGAEREQFF. CDR3 coding DNA: TGTGCCAGCAGCCAATACCGCGGGGGGGCCGAGCGGGAGCAGTTCTTC. The V call is TRBV3-1 (or the pseudogene TRBV3-2), the J call TRBJ2-1; 9 positions match TRBD2. Germline V gives CDR1 LGHDT, CDR2 YNNKEL (reference sequence). The ends lost 2 bases at V and 10 bases at J; junction bases unmatched: 12. The length of the CDR3 is 16 residues.

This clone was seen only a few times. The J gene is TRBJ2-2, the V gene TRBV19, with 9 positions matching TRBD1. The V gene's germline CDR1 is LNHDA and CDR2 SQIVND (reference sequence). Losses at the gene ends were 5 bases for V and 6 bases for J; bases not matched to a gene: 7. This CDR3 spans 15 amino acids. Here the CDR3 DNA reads TGTGCCAGTAGTTCCGGGACAGGGTCCCCCGGGGAGCTGTTTTTT. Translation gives CASSSGTGSPGELFF. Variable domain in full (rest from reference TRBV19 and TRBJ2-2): DGGITQSPKYLFRKEGQNVTLSCEQNLNHDAMYWYRQDPGQGLRLIYYSQIVNDFQKGDIAEGYSVSREKKESFPLTVTSAQKNPTAFYLCASSSGTGSPGELFFGEGSRLTVL.

CDR3 amino acids: CASSFSRWGGDETQYF. CDR3 in DNA: TGTGCCAGCAGCTTCAGTCGGTGGGGGGGCGATGAGACCCAGTACTTC. The chain has TRBV7-9 and TRBJ2-5, with a possible D match to TRBD2 (7 bases). Trimming stripped 3 bases from V and 5 bases from J, with 19 bases between. Germline CDR1 and CDR2: SEHNR and FQNEAQ (reference sequence). The CDR3 totals 16 residues.

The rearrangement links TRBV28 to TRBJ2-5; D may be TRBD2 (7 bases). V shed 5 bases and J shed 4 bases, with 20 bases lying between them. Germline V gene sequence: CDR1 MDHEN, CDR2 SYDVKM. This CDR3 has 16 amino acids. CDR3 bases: TGTGCCAGCAGTCGCCGACTAGCCCCAGGGGTAGAGACCCAGTACTTC. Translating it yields CASSRRLAPGVETQYF.

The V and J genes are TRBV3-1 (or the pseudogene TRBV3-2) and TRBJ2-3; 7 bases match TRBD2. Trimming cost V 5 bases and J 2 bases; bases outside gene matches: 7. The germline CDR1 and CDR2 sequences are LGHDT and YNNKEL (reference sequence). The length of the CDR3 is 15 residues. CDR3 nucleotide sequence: TGTGCCAGCAGCAGCGGGGACCCCCCCACAGATACGCAGTATTTT. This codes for CASSSGDPPTDTQYF.

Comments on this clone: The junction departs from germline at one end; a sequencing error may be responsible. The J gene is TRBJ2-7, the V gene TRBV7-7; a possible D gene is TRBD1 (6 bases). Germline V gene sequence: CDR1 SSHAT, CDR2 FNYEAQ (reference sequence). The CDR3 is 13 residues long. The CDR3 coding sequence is TGTGCTAGCAGCTTAGCGCAGGGGTCCGAGCAGTACTTC. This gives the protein CASSLAQGSEQYF.

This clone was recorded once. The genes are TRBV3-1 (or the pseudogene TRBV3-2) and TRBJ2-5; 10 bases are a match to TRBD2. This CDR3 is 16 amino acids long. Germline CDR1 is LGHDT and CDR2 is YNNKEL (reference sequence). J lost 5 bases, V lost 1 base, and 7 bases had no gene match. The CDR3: CASSQVSGGAAETQYF. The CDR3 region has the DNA TGTGCCAGCAGCCAAGTAAGCGGGGGGGCGGCGGAGACCCAGTACTTC.

CDR3 protein: CASSPYRGFTEAFF. In nucleotides, the CDR3 is TGTGCCAGCAGTCCCTACAGGGGGTTCACTGAAGCTTTCTTT. The chain employs TRBV27 and TRBJ1-1, with 8 bases that match TRBD1. The CDR3 contains 14 residues. Unmatched junction bases numbered 6, after V lost 5 bases and J lost 4 bases. Germline-derived CDR1 and CDR2 are MNHEY and SMNVEV (reference sequence).

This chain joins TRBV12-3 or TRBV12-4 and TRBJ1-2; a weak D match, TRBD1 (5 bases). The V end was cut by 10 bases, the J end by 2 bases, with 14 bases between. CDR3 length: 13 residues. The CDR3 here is CATAGGGNYGYTF. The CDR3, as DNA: TGTGCCACCGCGGGCGGGGGAAACTATGGCTACACCTTC.

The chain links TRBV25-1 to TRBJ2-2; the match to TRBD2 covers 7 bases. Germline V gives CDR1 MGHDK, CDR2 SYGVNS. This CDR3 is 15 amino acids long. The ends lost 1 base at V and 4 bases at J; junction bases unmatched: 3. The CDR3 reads CASSESWGGTGELFF. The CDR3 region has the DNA TGTGCCAGCAGTGAATCCTGGGGGGGCACCGGGGAGCTGTTTTTT.

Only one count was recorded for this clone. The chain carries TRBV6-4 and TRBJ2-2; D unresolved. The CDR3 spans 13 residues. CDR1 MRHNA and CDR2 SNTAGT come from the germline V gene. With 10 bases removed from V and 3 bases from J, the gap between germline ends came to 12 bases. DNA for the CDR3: TGTGCCACCGTGGAACGGGACACCGGGGAGCTGTTTTTT. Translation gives CATVERDTGELFF.

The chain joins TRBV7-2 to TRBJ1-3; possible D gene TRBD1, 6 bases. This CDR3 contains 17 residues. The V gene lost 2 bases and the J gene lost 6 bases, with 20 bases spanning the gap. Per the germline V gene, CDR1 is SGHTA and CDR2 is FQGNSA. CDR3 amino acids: CASSLIGLSRGENTIYF. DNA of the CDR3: TGTGCCAGCAGCTTAATCGGGTTGTCGAGGGGGGAAAACACCATATATTTT.

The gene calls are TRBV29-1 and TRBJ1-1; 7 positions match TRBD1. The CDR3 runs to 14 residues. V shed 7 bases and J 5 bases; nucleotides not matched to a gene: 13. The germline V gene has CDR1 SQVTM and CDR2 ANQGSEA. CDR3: CSGVEGALWTEAFF. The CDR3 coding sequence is TGCAGCGGTGTGGAGGGGGCGCTATGGACTGAAGCTTTCTTT.

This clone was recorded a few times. The CDR3 protein is CASGADSYEQYF. CDR3 sequence (DNA): TGTGCCAGTGGAGCAGATTCCTACGAGCAGTACTTC. The V call is TRBV18, the J call TRBJ2-7; no clear D gene. Germline assignment: CDR1 KGHSH and CDR2 LQKENI. Trimming shortened V by 9 bases and J by 1 base, and 10 bases separated the two germline ends. The CDR3 sequence is 12 residues long.

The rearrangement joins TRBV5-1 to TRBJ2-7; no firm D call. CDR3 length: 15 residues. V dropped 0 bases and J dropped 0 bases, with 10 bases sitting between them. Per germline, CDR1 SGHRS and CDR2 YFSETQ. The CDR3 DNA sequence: TGCGCCAGCAGCTTGGGTCAGGCTAGCTCCTACGAGCAGTACTTC. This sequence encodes CASSLGQASSYEQYF.

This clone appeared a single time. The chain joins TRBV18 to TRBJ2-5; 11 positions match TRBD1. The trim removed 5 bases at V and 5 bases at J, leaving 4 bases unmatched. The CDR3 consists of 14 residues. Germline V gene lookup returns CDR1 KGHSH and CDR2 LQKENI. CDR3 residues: CASSGQGALETQYF. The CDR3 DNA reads TGTGCCAGCTCAGGACAGGGGGCGTTGGAGACCCAGTACTTC.

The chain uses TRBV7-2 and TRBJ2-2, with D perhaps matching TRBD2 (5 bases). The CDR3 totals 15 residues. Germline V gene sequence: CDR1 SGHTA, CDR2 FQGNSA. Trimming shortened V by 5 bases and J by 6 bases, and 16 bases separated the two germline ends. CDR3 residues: CASSPLEGDPGELFF. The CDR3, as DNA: TGTGCCAGCAGCCCGCTTGAGGGAGACCCCGGGGAGCTGTTTTTT.

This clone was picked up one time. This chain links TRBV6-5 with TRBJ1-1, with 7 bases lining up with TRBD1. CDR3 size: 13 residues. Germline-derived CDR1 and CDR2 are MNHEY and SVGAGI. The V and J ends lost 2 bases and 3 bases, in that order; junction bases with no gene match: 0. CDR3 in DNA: TGTGCCAGCAGTTACGACAGGGACACTGAAGCTTTCTTT. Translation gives CASSYDRDTEAFF.

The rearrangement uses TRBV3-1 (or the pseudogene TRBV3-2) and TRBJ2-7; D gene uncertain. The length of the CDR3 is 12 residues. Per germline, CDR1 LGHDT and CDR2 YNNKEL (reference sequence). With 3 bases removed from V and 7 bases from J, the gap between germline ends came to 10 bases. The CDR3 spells CASSHSKREQYF. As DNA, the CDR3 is TGTGCCAGCAGCCACTCGAAGAGAGAGCAGTACTTC.

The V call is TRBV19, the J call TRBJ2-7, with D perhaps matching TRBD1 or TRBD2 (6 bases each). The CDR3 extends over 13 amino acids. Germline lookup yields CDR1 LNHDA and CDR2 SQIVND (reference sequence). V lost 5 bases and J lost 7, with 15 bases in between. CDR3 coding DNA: TGTGCCAGTAGTCCACAGGGTGCGGGGGAGCAGTACTTC. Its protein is CASSPQGAGEQYF.

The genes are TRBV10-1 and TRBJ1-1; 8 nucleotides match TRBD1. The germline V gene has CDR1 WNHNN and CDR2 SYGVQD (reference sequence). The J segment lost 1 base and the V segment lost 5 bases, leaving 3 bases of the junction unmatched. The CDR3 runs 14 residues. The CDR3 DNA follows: TGCGCCAGCAGTTCAGGGGGCCCGAACACTGAAGCTTTCTTT. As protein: CASSSGGPNTEAFF.

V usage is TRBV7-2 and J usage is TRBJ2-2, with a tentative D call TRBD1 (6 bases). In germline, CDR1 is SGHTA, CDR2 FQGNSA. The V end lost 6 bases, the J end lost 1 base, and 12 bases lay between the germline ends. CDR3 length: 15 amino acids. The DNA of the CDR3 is TGTGCCAGCAGTCTATGGGGGCGGAACACCGGGGAGCTGTTTTTT. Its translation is CASSLWGRNTGELFF.

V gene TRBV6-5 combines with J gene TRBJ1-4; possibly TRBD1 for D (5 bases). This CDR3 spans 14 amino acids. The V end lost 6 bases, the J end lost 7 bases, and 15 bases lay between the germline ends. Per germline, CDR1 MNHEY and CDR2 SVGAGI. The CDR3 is CASRTGGASEKLFF. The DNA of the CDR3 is TGTGCCAGCAGAACCGGAGGGGCCAGTGAAAAACTGTTTTTT.

Written as DNA, the CDR3 is TGTGCCAGCAGCTTGCGTCAGATAAGCACAGATACGCAGTATTTT. Residues: CASSLRQISTDTQYF. The chain links TRBV5-5 to TRBJ2-3, with D unclear. The germline V gene has CDR1 SGHKS and CDR2 YYEKEE (reference sequence). The CDR3 has 15 residues. The V end was cut by 1 base, the J end by 0 bases, with 9 bases between.

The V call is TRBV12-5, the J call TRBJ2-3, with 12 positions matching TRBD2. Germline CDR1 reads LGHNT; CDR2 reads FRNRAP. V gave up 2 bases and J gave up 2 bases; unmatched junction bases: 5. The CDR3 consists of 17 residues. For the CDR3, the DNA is TGTGCTAGTGGTTTGCCCCTAGCGGGGGGGCCCACAGATACGCAGTATTTT. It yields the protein CASGLPLAGGPTDTQYF.